This T cell receptor (beta chain) comes out of a study of blood T cell repertoires in COVID-19. Study-wide context: Italy, Spain and the United States were the sources of the convalescent and acute COVID-19 samples. PBMCs, B-cell-depleted T cells, or T cells provided the cDNA or gDNA that made up the material.

Germline CDR1 and CDR2: LGHNA and YNFKEQ. V lost 0 bases, J lost 10 bases, and 8 bases stayed unmatched. The CDR3 is 15 amino acids. Here immunoSEQ multiplex PCR was the method, and the copy in TCRdb shows in-frame clones only, minus some. Found here are about half a million clones, 75% to 90% of them singletons; the top ten hold 3% to 4%. In this sample, this clone turned up a few times. Material for sequencing was peripheral blood. The chain has TRBV4-2 and TRBJ2-7; 11 nucleotides align to TRBD2. The sequence was collected from a human donor in a cohort sampled during active COVID-19. This chain's CDR3 is CASSQDVGTSGSQYF. The CDR3 nucleotides are TGTGCCAGCAGCCAAGATGTGGGAACTAGCGGGAGTCAGTACTTC.